This T cell receptor (beta chain) was profiled in a study of cytomegalovirus exposure and HLA in healthy donors (dated by TCRdb to the late 2010s). Background on the whole study: An earlier analysis of roughly 630 of the donors reported 250 to 300 Gb of sequence data and 117 million unique TCR beta sequences from about 179 million T cells. An early release that covered about 640 HLA-typed donors contained approximately 300 gigabases of sequencing data and 70 million to 100 million unique TCR sequences. Among the roughly 400 genotyped donors, 81% belonged to the genetic ancestry cluster associated with self-reported Caucasian donors. The study aimed to test whether signatures of past pathogen exposure could be identified by cataloging public T cell receptors. The study used immunosequencing to profile the T cell repertoires of under 700 subjects and linked those repertoires to cytomegalovirus serostatus. In addition to the first cohort of 650 to 800 subjects, a separate validation cohort of approximately 110 different subjects was used. High-throughput TCR immunosequencing, statistical association of individual TCRs with disease status, and machine learning were combined to predict cytomegalovirus infection status. A later analysis re-examined previously published TCR beta repertoires from 500 to 700 donors and added high-resolution HLA genotyping to investigate patterns of TCR occurrence. Rather than using new phenotypic data, the later analysis identified candidate immune exposures from TCR beta sequences and from how often those sequences occurred across donors. An earlier analysis of several hundred of the donors applied high-throughput TCR beta sequencing to assess whether each TCR beta V gene segment acted as functional or pseudogenic. Donor age, sex, ethnicity and CMV serostatus were compiled together with the repertoire data. In a later genetic analysis, genome-wide SNP genotypes for about three fifths of the roughly 670 donors were used, and that subset was treated as a discovery cohort. All discovery cohort repertoires had been generated on a single sequencing platform. Class I and class II HLA loci were covered by the typing at four-digit resolution. The number of typed donors differed by locus: about 620-640 for A, B, C, DRB1 and DQB1; 500 to 550 for DQA1; 606 for DPA1; and some 450 for DPB1. Several DR-DQ haplotypes were handled as single units for association and clustering, since linkage in the cohort was strong. Among about 370 genotyped donors of the cohort, an average of approximately 220,000 unique TCR beta nucleotide sequences was sequenced per donor, of which about 18% were non-productive. The investigation overall reported the following: An association between a missense DCLRE1C variant and V-gene and J-gene trimming of TCR beta chains was found in a later genetic analysis and replicated in an independent cohort. Because the 87-base-pair reads could not distinguish some IMGT-functional V segments, including TRBV6-2 and TRBV6-3, those segments were excluded. Broadly in line with IMGT annotations, most TCR beta V segments showed up in productive rearrangements about 87% or about 30% of the time in an earlier analysis of approximately 600 of the donors. In a later analysis, TCR association rates were found to vary across HLA loci, with the most associated TCRs seen for DRB1 alleles and the fewest for HLA-C alleles. In both the original and validation cohorts, the classifier was reported to diagnose cytomegalovirus status with high specificity and sensitivity. Strong co-occurrence of HLA alleles, especially DR and DQ, made assigning TCR associations to individual alleles difficult. In a later analysis, several top co-occurrence clusters were reported to appear linked to parvovirus B19, influenza, CMV and Epstein-Barr virus. The study listed 150 to 200 TCR beta chains as associated with cytomegalovirus. In a later analysis, around 15,000 TCR beta sequences were associated with specific HLA alleles at a false discovery rate of 0.05. Because HLA typing was missing for some donors at each locus, association tests included only the typed subset. A later genetic analysis reported fewer N-insertions in productive TCRs among donors in an Asian-associated ancestry cluster than the roughly 720-donor mean. A later analysis found that HLA-associated TCR beta chains were more clonally expanded and had lower generation probabilities than equally common non-associated chains. For the cohort, immune exposure information was limited to CMV serostatus. The presence/absence analyses assumed that sequencing depth was roughly uniform across donors, and that assumption may not be true. In vitro tests confirmed that a few of the cytomegalovirus-associated TCR beta chains recognize cytomegalovirus antigens. The earlier analysis of a few hundred of the donors excluded seventeen rarely observed V segments, including chromosome 9 orphons, because counts were too low. Most TCR sequences were seen in very few donors, while some public TCRs were found in many individuals. A further reported finding was that TCR beta sequences accurately predicted the HLA-A and HLA-B alleles for most subjects in the first cohort. In a later analysis, most CMV-associated TCR beta chains were found to appear HLA-restricted, with HLA associations seemingly driven largely by CMV exposure. Correlated functional status among segregating V segments might reflect linkage disequilibrium, but an unknown experimental factor could not be ruled out. The sequencing pipeline was judged likely to have produced a cluster of highly shared sequence variants as a technical artifact. It was suggested by the authors that the approach could potentially be generalized to other disease states and immunological phenotypes. This cohort had only TCR beta chains sequenced, and the lack of alpha or paired-chain data limited which features could be detected.

The cohort was made up of several hundred healthy bone marrow donors. At the time of sampling, every cohort member was nominally healthy, though immune exposures that went unrecorded were likely present. The donor tested CMV seronegative and was one of the 352 seronegative cohort members. Each donor provided a peripheral blood sample, and peripheral blood mononuclear cells were used for TCR beta sequencing. The Qiagen DNeasy Blood Extraction Kit was used to extract genomic DNA from the blood cell samples. Library method: the immunoSEQ multiplex PCR assay. A mixture of 60 forward primers for TCR Vbeta segments and 13 reverse primers for TCR Jbeta segments was used in the multiplex PCR. A multiplex PCR assay on genomic DNA amplified the CDR3 region of rearranged TCR beta genes. On the Illumina HiSeq System, the amplified TCR beta libraries were sequenced as 87-base-pair reads. The study's processing was this. Across the 500 to 750 repertoires, a later analysis counted roughly 77 million unique TCR beta chains, roughly 11 million of which were shared by at least two donors. Raw reads were error-corrected and collapsed into unique sequences with a nearest-neighbor algorithm that merged closely related sequences to remove PCR and sequencing errors. To assign V, D and J gene segments, CDR3 sequences were aligned to IMGT reference sequences. For a sequence to be retained, a match of at least six nucleotides was required to both a V gene segment and a J gene segment. Rearrangements were called productive when the CDR3 lacked stop codons and stayed in frame with V and J; all others were non-productive. Following IMGT convention, CDR3 was defined as the stretch from the second conserved V-encoded cysteine to the conserved J-encoded phenylalanine. The earlier analysis of about 530 of the donors excluded any sequence lacking an unambiguous match to a single V gene segment. In an earlier analysis of several hundred of the donors, V segments were called functional above 56.7% productive rearrangements and were called segregating when the between-donor standard deviation exceeded 5%. To diagnose cytomegalovirus status from the catalog of TCR beta chain sequences, a statistical classification framework was built. In a later analysis, V and J genes were assigned by comparing TCR nucleotide sequences against IMGT/GENE-DB human TR gene sequences. A later analysis assigned CDR3 sequences and most-parsimonious VDJ recombination scenarios with the TCRdist pipeline. In a later analysis, each TCR beta chain was defined by its CDR3 amino acid sequence together with its V-gene family, and reads lacking a unique V-gene family were excluded. As a way to deal with suspected cross-contamination and a sequencing artifact, a later analysis dropped over 550 nucleotide sequences that were highly shared and had low generation probability. In a later analysis, a clonal expansion index for each public chain was calculated from normalized within-repertoire ranks of inferred template counts. A later analysis computed generation probabilities with a VDJ recombination model fitted to out-of-frame rearrangements, and checked the results against IGoR. In a later analysis, TCR-TCR, TCR-HLA and TCR-CMV co-occurrence was scored with hypergeometric tests, and a repertoire-size bias correction was applied to TCR pairs. In a later analysis, false discovery rates were estimated by permuting HLA or CMV assignments 20 times. In a later analysis, co-occurring TCRs were grouped using DBSCAN, with TCRdist sequence similarity added in when clustering inside HLA-allele-positive subsets. For co-occurrence clustering, repertoires with fewer than 30,000 or more than 120,000 public chains were excluded, along with roughly five repertoires with anomalous nucleotide sharing. Held by TCRdb, this immuneACCESS table contains in-frame sequences only and omits some clones. Under half of the omission traces to an unresolved V gene where checked; the cause of the rest is unknown. Clone size and the V and J calls come from that table; the DNA yielded D and trimming. The sample table shows roughly 100,000 clones, and 60% to 85% are seen once. 1% to 1.5% of the sample goes to the ten largest clones.

Counted from cysteine to phenylalanine, this CDR3 has 14 amino acids. Of all the DNA, just the CDR3 is kept, 42 bases in frame from base 1. V is pared back by 6 bases and J by 3 bases, with 14 bases lying between the germline termini. CDR1 MGHRA and CDR2 YSYEKL are derived from the germline V gene. About this clone itself: This clone's antigen is unknown. Qualities for individual bases were not recorded, and no much larger clone is one base off.

The chain is assembled from TRBV4-1 and TRBJ1-1; the best D guess is TRBD1, with 5 bases matching. The TCR originated in a middle-aged man in good health and CMV-seronegative. The specimen sequenced was PBMCs. The nucleotide sequence is TGCGCCAGCAGTCTGAGGGACTCCCACACTGAAGCTTTCTTT. Its coded protein is CASSLRDSHTEAFF.